This T cell receptor beta chain was sequenced in a study of blood T cell repertoires in COVID-19. Clones were sequenced by immunoSEQ multiplex PCR, and TCRdb holds only the in-frame ones, with some missing. This table holds around 300,000 clones, 75% to 90% found once. The cohort comprised adults aged about 18 to 100 years residing in about 25 US areas. Donors were grouped by their self-reported clinical history. The CDR3 runs to 15 residues. Germline V gene lookup returns CDR1 MNHEY and CDR2 SMNVEV (reference sequence). J lost 3 bases, V lost 5 bases, and 9 bases had no gene match. The chain carries TRBV27 and TRBJ2-5, with TRBD1 identical over 7 bases. Sequences were obtained from PBMCs or T cells enriched from blood (not recorded which). The receptor was isolated from a woman between 40 and 50 years old who had recovered from COVID-19. CDR3 in amino acids: CASSPHRGGEETQYF. CDR3 nucleotide sequence: TGTGCCAGCAGTCCCCACAGGGGCGGTGAAGAGACCCAGTACTTC.